These 20 T cell receptor beta chains came from one sample sequenced in a study of CD8 T cell repertoires and HIV-1 epitope variants (dated by TCRdb to about 2020). The library came from the immunoSEQ multiplex PCR assay. TCRdb stores this immuneACCESS table with in-frame sequences only. Part of the clones is absent; in the studies checked, under half of the shortfall reflects unresolved V genes, and no reason is known for the rest. The sample includes under 100,000 clones, with around 67% observed a single time. The ten most abundant clones make up more than 25% of the sample. The source material was uncultured baseline CD8+ T cells from peripheral blood mononuclear cells (PBMCs). The receptors stem from a male donor with HIV.

In this sample, this clone turned up a few times. The CDR3 spells CASSQQRDTYEQYF. For the CDR3, the DNA is TGCGCCAGCAGCCAACAGCGGGATACCTACGAGCAGTACTTC. This rearrangement joins TRBV4-1 to TRBJ2-7; 7 bases line up with TRBD2. V gave up 2 bases and J gave up 2 bases; unmatched junction bases: 3. The V gene's germline CDR1 is MGHRA and CDR2 YSYEKL. The CDR3 is 14 residues long.

The rearrangement links TRBV28 to TRBJ2-3; D gene ambiguous. V was trimmed by 1 base and J by 1 base, leaving 6 bases between them. Per the germline V gene, CDR1 is MDHEN and CDR2 is SYDVKM. The CDR3 sequence is 14 residues long. As DNA, the CDR3 is TGTGCCAGCAGTTTATTTACGGGCACAGATACGCAGTATTTT. Its translation: CASSLFTGTDTQYF.

The J gene is TRBJ2-2, the V gene TRBV19; D unresolved. V lost 5 bases, J lost 4 bases, and 8 bases lay in between. The CDR3 is made up of 13 amino acids. Germline loops: CDR1 LNHDA, CDR2 SQIVND (reference sequence). The CDR3 reads CASSSVGTGELFF. The CDR3 DNA is TGTGCCAGTAGTTCGGTGGGCACCGGGGAGCTGTTTTTT.

The chain uses TRBV7-9 and TRBJ2-3; weak D call: TRBD1 (6 bases). Germline lookup yields CDR1 SEHNR and CDR2 FQNEAQ (reference sequence). V was pared by 3 bases and J by 6 bases, with 13 bases between. This CDR3 has 14 residues. The CDR3 reads CASSFLRDMDTQYF. The CDR3 nucleotides read TGTGCCAGCAGCTTCCTCCGGGACATGGATACGCAGTATTTT. Together with reference TRBV7-9 and TRBJ2-3, the CDR3 gives the full variable domain: DTGVSQNPRHKITKRGQNVTFRCDPISEHNRLYWYRQTLGQGPEFLTYFQNEAQLEKSRLLSDRFSAERPKGSFSTLEIQRTEQGDSAMYLCASSFLRDMDTQYFGPGTRLTVL.

This clone was counted a few times. This sequence joins TRBV7-9 and TRBJ2-7; D possibly corresponds to TRBD2 (5 bases). Trimming left V 2 bases short and J 1 base short, with 6 bases between. The CDR3 has 13 residues. Germline V CDR1 and CDR2: SEHNR, FQNEAQ (reference sequence). CDR3 sequence: CASSLPGSYEQYF. The CDR3 region has the DNA TGTGCCAGCAGCTTACCGGGGTCCTACGAGCAGTACTTC.

This chain links TRBV6-5 with TRBJ1-3; D not resolved. From germline, CDR1 is MNHEY and CDR2 SVGAGI. V lost 5 bases to trimming and J lost 0 bases, with 8 bases between them. This CDR3 has 14 residues. The chain's CDR3 is CASSERLSGNTIYF. The CDR3 DNA sequence: TGTGCCAGCAGTGAGAGGCTCTCTGGAAACACCATATATTTT.

This sequence joins TRBV27 and TRBJ1-2; 9 nucleotides line up with TRBD1. Trimming took 5 bases from V and 6 from J; bases not matched to a gene: 7. Germline CDR1 is MNHEY and CDR2 is SMNVEV (reference sequence). The CDR3 totals 14 residues. CDR3 bases: TGTGCCAGCAGTCCCTCCTGGACAGGGGATGGCTACACCTTC. Residues: CASSPSWTGDGYTF.

Remarks on this clone: Germline and junction disagree at one end, which may indicate a read error. The genes are TRBV7-7 and TRBJ1-3; a possible D gene is TRBD1 (5 bases). The CDR3 has 16 amino acids. The germline V gene encodes CDR1 SSHAT and CDR2 FNYEAQ (reference sequence). CDR3 region: CASRNMDTLSGNTIYF. The CDR3 DNA sequence: TGTGCTAGCAGAAATATGGACACGCTCTCTGGAAACACCATATATTTT.

The chain has TRBV19 and TRBJ2-3; TRBD1 agrees at 10 bases. Unmatched junction bases numbered 7, after V lost 7 bases and J lost 3 bases. The CDR3 extends over 15 amino acids. CDR1 and CDR2 (germline): LNHDA, SQIVND (reference sequence). The CDR3, as DNA: TGTGCCAGTACCTTGACAGGGGGCGGAACAGATACGCAGTATTTT. Translated: CASTLTGGGTDTQYF.

This clone appeared once. V gene TRBV27 combines with J gene TRBJ2-7; D is perhaps TRBD1 or TRBD2 (5 bases each). With 6 bases removed from V and 0 bases from J, the gap between germline ends came to 12 bases. The CDR3 is 14 amino acids. Germline assignment: CDR1 MNHEY and CDR2 SMNVEV (reference sequence). CDR3 sequence (DNA): TGTGCCAGCAGCCTGGGACGGTCCTCCTACGAGCAGTACTTC. Translation gives CASSLGRSSYEQYF.

CDR3 residues: CASSSISGGWNTGELFF. The CDR3 DNA follows: TGTGCCAGCAGTTCTATTAGCGGGGGTTGGAACACCGGGGAGCTGTTTTTT. The chain carries TRBV27 and TRBJ2-2; 9 nucleotides line up with TRBD2. This CDR3 contains 17 residues. J lost 1 base, V lost 4 bases, and 7 bases had no gene match. CDR1 is MNHEY, CDR2 SMNVEV, per germline (reference sequence).

The J gene is TRBJ2-1, the V gene TRBV9; 11 nucleotides agree with TRBD2. Germline V gene data show CDR1 as SGDLS and CDR2 as YYNGEE. The V segment lost 0 bases and the J segment 10 bases; nucleotides outside the gene matches: 6. This CDR3 contains 15 residues. DNA of the CDR3: TGTGCCAGCAGCGTAGGTAGCGGGGGGGCGAAAGAGCAGTTCTTC. Amino acids: CASSVGSGGAKEQFF. Drawing the rest from reference TRBV9 and TRBJ2-1, the complete variable domain is DSGVTQTPKHLITATGQRVTLRCSPRSGDLSVYWYQQSLDQGLQFLIQYYNGEERAKGNILERFSAQQFPDLHSELNLSSLELGDSALYFCASSVGSGGAKEQFFGPGTRLTVL.

This chain links TRBV28 with TRBJ2-7; TRBD1 agrees at 10 bases. J was trimmed by 9 bases and V by 5 bases; bases with no gene match: 16. This CDR3 spans 16 amino acids. Germline CDR1 reads MDHEN; CDR2 reads SYDVKM. This chain's CDR3 is CASSPTWGQGISGQYF. The CDR3 DNA is TGTGCCAGCAGTCCCACCTGGGGACAGGGGATTTCGGGGCAGTACTTC.

This clone showed up just a few times. J is TRBJ2-5 and V is TRBV19; 12 bases fit TRBD2. The length of the CDR3 is 15 residues. With 4 bases clipped from V and 2 bases from J, the junction kept 2 bases outside the gene matches. Germline V lookup: CDR1 LNHDA, CDR2 SQIVND (reference sequence). The CDR3: CASSKGTSGQETQYF. The CDR3 DNA follows: TGTGCCAGTAGTAAAGGGACTAGCGGGCAAGAGACCCAGTACTTC.

In DNA form, the CDR3 reads TGTGCCAGCAGTCCCTCGACCGGACTAGCGGGGACTAGCACAGATACGCAGTATTTT. As protein: CASSPSTGLAGTSTDTQYF. V and J are TRBV28 and TRBJ2-3, with 12 bases matching TRBD2. The V gene end was trimmed by 5 bases and the J gene end by 0 bases; junction bases not matched to a gene: 12. The germline V gene encodes CDR1 MDHEN and CDR2 SYDVKM. The CDR3 runs to 19 residues.

CDR3 amino acids: CASSSRTSTGNGYTF. The CDR3 DNA reads as TGTGCCAGCAGTTCCCGTACCTCGACAGGGAATGGCTACACCTTC. The rearrangement joins TRBV7-2 to TRBJ1-2, with TRBD1 matching 7 bases. Looked up from germline, CDR1 is SGHTA and CDR2 is FQGNSA. V trimming: 6 bases; J trimming: 6 bases; junction bases outside the gene matches: 13. This CDR3 is 15 amino acids long.

This clone was counted at least ten times. This chain connects TRBV6-1 to TRBJ2-1; D ambiguous. Germline V lookup: CDR1 MNHNS, CDR2 SASEGT. The germline V and J ends were trimmed by 6 bases and 3 bases, with 15 bases remaining between them. The CDR3 is 15 amino acids. The CDR3 is CASSESPPVYNEQFF. CDR3 bases: TGTGCCAGCAGCGAATCCCCCCCAGTCTACAATGAGCAGTTCTTC.

The chain carries TRBV7-9 and TRBJ1-4; D is undetermined. The CDR3 is made up of 15 amino acids. The V gene's germline CDR1 is SEHNR and CDR2 FQNEAQ (reference sequence). V was clipped by 3 bases and J by 0 bases, with 8 bases between them. This CDR3 reads CASSFDTATNEKLFF. In DNA form, the CDR3 reads TGTGCCAGCAGCTTCGACACCGCAACTAATGAAAAACTGTTTTTT.

CDR3 region: CASSPQGKTQYF. The CDR3, as DNA: TGTGCCAGCAGTCCACAGGGAAAGACCCAGTACTTC. This sequence joins TRBV28 and TRBJ2-5, with TRBD1 as a possible D gene (6 bases). The CDR3 has 12 residues. Germline V gene sequence: CDR1 MDHEN, CDR2 SYDVKM. The V gene lost 5 bases and the J gene lost 6 bases, with 10 bases spanning the gap.

CDR3 sequence reads: CASTQAPAPQPQHF. CDR3 nucleotide sequence: TGTGCCAGCACTCAAGCCCCGGCACCCCAGCCCCAGCATTTT. The chain has TRBV28 and TRBJ1-5; D is unclear. Per germline, CDR1 MDHEN and CDR2 SYDVKM. CDR3 length: 14 amino acids. V lost 7 bases and J lost 7, with 17 bases in between.